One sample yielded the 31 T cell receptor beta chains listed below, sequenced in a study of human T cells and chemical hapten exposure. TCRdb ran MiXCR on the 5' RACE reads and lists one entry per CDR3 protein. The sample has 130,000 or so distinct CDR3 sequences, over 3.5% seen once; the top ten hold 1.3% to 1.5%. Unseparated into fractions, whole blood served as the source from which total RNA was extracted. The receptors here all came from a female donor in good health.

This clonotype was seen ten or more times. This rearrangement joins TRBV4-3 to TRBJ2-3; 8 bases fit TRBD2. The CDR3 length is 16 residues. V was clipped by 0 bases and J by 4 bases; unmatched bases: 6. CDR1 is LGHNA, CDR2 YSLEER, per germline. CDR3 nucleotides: TGCGCCAGCAGCCAAGATATAGCGGGAACCGCAGATACGCAGTATTTT. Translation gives CASSQDIAGTADTQYF.

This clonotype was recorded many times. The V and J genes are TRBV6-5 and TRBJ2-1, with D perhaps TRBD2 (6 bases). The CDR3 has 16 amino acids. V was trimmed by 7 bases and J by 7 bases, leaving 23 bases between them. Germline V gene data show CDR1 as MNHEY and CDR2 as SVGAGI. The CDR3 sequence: CASISVAANVGNEQFF. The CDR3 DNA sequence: TGTGCCAGCATTTCGGTAGCGGCTAACGTCGGAAATGAGCAGTTCTTC.

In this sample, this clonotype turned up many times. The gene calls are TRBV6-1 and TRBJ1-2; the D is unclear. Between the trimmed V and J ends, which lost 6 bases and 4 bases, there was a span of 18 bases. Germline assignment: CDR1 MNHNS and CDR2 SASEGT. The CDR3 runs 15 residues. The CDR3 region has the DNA TGTGCCAGCAGAGGGTTTCCGCAGGTTTTCTATGGCTACACCTTC. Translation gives CASRGFPQVFYGYTF.

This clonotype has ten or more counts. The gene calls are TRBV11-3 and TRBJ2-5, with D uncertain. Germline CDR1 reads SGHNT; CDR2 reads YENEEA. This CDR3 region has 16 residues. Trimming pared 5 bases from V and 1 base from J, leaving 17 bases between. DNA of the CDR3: TGTGCCAGCAGCGAAAAAAGACTGATCACCCAAGAGACCCAGTACTTC. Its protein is CASSEKRLITQETQYF.

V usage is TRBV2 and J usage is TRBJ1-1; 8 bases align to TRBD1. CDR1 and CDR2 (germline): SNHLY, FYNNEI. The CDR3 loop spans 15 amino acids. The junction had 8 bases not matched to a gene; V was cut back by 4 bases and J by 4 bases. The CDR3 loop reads CASSGTTGVGTEAFF. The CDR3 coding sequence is TGTGCCAGCAGTGGAACGACAGGGGTAGGCACTGAAGCTTTCTTT.

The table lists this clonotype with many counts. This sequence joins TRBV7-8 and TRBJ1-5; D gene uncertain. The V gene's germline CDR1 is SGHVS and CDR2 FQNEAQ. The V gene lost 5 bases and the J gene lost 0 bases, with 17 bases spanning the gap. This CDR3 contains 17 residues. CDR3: CASSRALAGFSNQPQHF. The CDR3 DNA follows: TGTGCCAGCAGCCGTGCGTTAGCGGGGTTTAGCAATCAGCCCCAGCATTTT.

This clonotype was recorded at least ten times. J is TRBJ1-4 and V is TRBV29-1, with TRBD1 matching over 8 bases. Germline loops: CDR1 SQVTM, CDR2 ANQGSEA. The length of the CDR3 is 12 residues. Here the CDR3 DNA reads TGCAGGGACAGGGTGTTGAGTGAAAAACTGTTTTTT. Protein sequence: CRDRVLSEKLFF.

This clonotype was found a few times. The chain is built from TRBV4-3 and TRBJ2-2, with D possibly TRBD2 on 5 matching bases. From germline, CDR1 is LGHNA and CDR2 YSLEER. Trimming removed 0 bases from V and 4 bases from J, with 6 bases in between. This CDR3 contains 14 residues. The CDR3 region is CASSQDRGTGELFF. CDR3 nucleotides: TGCGCCAGCAGCCAAGATCGGGGCACCGGGGAGCTGTTTTTT.

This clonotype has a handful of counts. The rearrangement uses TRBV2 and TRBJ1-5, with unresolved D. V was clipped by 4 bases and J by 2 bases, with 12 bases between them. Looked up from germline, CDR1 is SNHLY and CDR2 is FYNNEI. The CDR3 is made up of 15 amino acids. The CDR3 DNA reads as TGTGCCAGCAGTGTAGATCGGCCGGGCAATCAGCCCCAGCATTTT. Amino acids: CASSVDRPGNQPQHF.

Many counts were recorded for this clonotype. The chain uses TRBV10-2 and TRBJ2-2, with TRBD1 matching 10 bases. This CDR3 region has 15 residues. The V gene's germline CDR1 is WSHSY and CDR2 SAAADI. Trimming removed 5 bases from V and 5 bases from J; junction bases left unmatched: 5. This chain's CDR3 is CASSIRDRGTGELFF. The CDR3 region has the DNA TGCGCCAGCAGTATCCGGGACAGGGGAACCGGGGAGCTGTTTTTT.

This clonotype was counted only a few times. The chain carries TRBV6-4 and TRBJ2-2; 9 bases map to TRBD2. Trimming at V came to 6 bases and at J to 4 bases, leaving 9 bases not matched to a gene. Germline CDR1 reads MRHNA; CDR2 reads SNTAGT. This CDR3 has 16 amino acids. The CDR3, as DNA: TGTGCCAGCAGCCCCGGGACTAGCATTGGCACCGGGGAGCTGTTTTTT. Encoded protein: CASSPGTSIGTGELFF.

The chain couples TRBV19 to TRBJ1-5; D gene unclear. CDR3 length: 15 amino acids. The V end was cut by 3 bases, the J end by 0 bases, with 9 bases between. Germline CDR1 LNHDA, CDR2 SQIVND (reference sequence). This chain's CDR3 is CASSISTVSNQPQHF. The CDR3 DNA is TGTGCCAGTAGTATTAGCACCGTTAGCAATCAGCCCCAGCATTTT. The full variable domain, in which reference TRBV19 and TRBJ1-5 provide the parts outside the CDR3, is DGGITQSPKYLFRKEGQNVTLSCEQNLNHDAMYWYRQDPGQGLRLIYYSQIVNDFQKGDIAEGYSVSREKKESFPLTVTSAQKNPTAFYLCASSISTVSNQPQHFGDGTRLSIL.

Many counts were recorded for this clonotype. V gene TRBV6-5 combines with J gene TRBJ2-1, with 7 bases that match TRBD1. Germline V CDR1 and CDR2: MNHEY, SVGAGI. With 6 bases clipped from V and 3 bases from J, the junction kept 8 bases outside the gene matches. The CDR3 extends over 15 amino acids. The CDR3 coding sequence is TGTGCCAGCAGCCCCACAGGGGCGCACTACAATGAGCAGTTCTTC. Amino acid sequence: CASSPTGAHYNEQFF.

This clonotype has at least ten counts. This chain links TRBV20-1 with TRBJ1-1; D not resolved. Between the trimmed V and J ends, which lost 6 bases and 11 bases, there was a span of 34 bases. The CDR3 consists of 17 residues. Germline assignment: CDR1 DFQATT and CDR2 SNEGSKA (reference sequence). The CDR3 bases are TGCAGTGCCAACCCGCCCCGGGCTGGGAGAGAGATCTCTTTGGCTTTCTTT. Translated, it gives CSANPPRAGREISLAFF.

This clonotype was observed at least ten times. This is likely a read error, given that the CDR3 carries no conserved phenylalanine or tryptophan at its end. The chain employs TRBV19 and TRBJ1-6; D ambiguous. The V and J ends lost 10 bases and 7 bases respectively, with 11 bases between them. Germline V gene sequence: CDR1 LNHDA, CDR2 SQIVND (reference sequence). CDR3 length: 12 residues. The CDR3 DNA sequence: TGTGCCACCAGAATGGGGAATTCACCCCTCCACCTT. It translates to CATRMGNSPLHL.

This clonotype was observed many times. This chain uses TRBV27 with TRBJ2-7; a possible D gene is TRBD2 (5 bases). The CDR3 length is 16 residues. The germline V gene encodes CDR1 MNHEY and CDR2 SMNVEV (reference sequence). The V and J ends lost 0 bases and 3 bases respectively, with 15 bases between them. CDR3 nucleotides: TGTGCCAGCAGTTTATCGAGGGCAGTAGCTAACTACGAGCAGTACTTC. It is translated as CASSLSRAVANYEQYF.

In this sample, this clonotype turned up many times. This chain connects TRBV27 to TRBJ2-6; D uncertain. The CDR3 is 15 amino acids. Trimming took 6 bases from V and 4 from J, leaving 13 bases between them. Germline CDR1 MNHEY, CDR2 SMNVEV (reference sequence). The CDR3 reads CASRGWGGGANVLTF. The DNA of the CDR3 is TGTGCCAGCAGGGGTTGGGGTGGAGGGGCCAACGTCCTGACTTTC.

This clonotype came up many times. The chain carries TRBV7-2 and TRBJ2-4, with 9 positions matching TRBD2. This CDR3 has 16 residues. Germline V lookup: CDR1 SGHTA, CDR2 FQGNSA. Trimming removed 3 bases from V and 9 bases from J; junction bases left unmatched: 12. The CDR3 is CASSFLPSGEVSIQYF. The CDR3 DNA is TGTGCCAGCAGCTTTCTGCCTAGCGGGGAAGTCAGCATTCAGTACTTC. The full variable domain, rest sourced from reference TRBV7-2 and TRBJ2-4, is GAGVSQSPSNKVTEKGKDVELRCDPISGHTALYWYRQSLGQGLEFLIYFQGNSAPDKSGLPSDRFSAERTGGSVSTLTIQRTQQEDSAVYLCASSFLPSGEVSIQYFGAGTRLSVL.

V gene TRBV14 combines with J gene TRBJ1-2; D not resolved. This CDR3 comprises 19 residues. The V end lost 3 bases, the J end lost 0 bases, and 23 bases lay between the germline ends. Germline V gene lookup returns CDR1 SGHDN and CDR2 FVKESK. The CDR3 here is CASSQEPRRTLNTNYGYTF. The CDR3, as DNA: TGTGCCAGCAGCCAGGAACCCCGGCGGACCCTAAATACTAACTATGGCTACACCTTC.

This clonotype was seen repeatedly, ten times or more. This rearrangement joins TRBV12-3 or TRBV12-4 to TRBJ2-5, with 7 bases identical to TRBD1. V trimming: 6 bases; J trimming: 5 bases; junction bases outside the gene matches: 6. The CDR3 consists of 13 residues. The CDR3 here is CASSLKQGETQYF. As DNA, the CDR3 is TGTGCCAGCAGCCTGAAACAGGGGGAGACCCAGTACTTC.

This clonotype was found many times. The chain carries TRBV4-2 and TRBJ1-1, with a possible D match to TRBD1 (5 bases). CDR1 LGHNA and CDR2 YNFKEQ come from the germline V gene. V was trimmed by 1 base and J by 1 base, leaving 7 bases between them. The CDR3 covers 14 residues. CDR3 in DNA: TGTGCCAGCAGCCAAGTTGACAGGAACACTGAAGCTTTCTTT. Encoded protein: CASSQVDRNTEAFF.

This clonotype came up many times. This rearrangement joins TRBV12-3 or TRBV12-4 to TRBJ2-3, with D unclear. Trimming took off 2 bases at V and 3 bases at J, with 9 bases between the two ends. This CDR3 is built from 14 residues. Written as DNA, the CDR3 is TGTGCCAGCAGTTTACTTTGGGGAACAGATACGCAGTATTTT. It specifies CASSLLWGTDTQYF.

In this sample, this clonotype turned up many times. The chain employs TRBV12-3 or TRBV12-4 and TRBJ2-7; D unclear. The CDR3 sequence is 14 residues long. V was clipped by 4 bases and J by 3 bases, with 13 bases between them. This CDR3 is CASSWAGIVYEQYF. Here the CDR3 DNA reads TGTGCCAGCAGTTGGGCAGGCATCGTCTACGAGCAGTACTTC.

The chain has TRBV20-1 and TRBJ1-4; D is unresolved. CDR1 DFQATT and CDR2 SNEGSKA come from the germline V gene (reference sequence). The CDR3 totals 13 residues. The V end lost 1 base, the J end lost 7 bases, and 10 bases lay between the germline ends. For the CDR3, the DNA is TGCAGTGCTAGAGCGTCTTTTAGTGAAAAACTGTTTTTT. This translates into CSARASFSEKLFF.

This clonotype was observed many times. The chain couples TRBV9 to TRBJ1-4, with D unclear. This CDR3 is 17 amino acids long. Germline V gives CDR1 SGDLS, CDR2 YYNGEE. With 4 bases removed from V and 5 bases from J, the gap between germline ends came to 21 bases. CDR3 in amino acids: CASSPRDVRHDNEKLFF. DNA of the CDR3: TGTGCCAGCAGCCCAAGAGACGTTAGGCACGACAATGAAAAACTGTTTTTT.

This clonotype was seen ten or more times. Here the CDR3 DNA reads TGTGCCAGCAGTTTTAGCGGGCAGAACACTGAAGCTTTCTTT. Translating gives CASSFSGQNTEAFF. The chain has TRBV12-3 or TRBV12-4 and TRBJ1-1; D not resolved. The CDR3 runs 14 residues. V lost 3 bases to trimming and J lost 1 base, with 9 bases between them.

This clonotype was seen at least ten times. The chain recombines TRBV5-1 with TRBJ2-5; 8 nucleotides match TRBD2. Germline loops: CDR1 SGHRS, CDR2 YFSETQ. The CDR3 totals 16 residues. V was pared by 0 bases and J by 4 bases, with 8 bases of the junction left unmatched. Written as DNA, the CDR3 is TGCGCCAGCAGCTTGGCCCATGCGGGGGGCCTAGAGACCCAGTACTTC. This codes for CASSLAHAGGLETQYF.

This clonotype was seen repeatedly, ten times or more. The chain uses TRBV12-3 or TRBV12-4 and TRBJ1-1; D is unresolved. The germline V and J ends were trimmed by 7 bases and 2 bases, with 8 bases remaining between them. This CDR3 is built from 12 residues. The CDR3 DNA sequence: TGTGCCAGCATCCTTCAAAACACTGAAGCTTTCTTT. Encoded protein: CASILQNTEAFF.

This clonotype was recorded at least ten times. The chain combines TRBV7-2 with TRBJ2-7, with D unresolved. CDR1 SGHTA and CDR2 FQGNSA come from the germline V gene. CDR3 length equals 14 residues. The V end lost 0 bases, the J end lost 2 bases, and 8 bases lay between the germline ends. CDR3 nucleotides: TGTGCCAGCAGCTTAGCTGTCCCAGCCTACGAGCAGTACTTC. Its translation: CASSLAVPAYEQYF.

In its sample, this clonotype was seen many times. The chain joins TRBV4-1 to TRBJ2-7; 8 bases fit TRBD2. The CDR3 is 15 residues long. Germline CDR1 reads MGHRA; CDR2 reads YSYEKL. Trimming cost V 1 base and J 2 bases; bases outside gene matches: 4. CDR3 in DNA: TGCGCCAGCAGCCAAGGAGAGGGACTAGCCTACGAGCAGTACTTC. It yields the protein CASSQGEGLAYEQYF.

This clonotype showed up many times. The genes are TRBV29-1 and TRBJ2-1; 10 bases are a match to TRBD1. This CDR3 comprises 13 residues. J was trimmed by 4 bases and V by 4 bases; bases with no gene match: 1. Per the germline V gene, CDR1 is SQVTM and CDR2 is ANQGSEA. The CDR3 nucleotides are TGCAGCGTTGGGACAGGGGGTTACAATGAGCAGTTCTTC. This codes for CSVGTGGYNEQFF.